These T cell receptor beta chains were read from a single sample in a study of graft-versus-host responses after intestinal transplantation. These receptors' targets are unknown. Assay used: immunoSEQ multiplex PCR; TCRdb lists only in-frame clones, some missing. The table shows tens of thousands of clones, with approximately 94% occurring only once. The sequencing here drew on unstimulated CD4+ T cells sorted from spleen or lymph node cells, taken before transplant. Receptors were obtained from a human donor who was the organ donor for an intestinal transplant. Both conserved end residues are part of each CDR3. A D gene is named only where the DNA matches it firmly. For some rows the clone size is stated as once, few or many, or as a class when expanded; others skip it.

abundance | d_gene | len | j_gene | v_gene | CDR3aa
. | TRBD2 | 17 | TRBJ2-1 | TRBV15 | CATSRDHPSGGANEQFF
. | TRBD1 | 17 | TRBJ1-6 | TRBV5-4 | CASSQVWLAGGNSPLHF
. | TRBD2 | 16 | TRBJ2-5 | TRBV5-8 | CASSVYSGGRQETQYF
once | TRBD1 | 18 | TRBJ1-2 | TRBV28 | CASSFPGQGARVNYGYTF
once | TRBD1 | 15 | TRBJ1-2 | TRBV6-5 | CASSFLTGTGVGYTF
. | TRBD2 | 16 | TRBJ2-7 | TRBV6-5 | CASSYALAGSSYEQYF
. | . | 12 | TRBJ2-7 | TRBV10-1 | CAREGPRYEQYF
. | . | 15 | TRBJ1-2 | TRBV14 | CASSQMGRGNYGYTF
. | . | 15 | TRBJ2-1 | TRBV30 | CAWSPRSAFFGEQFF
. | TRBD1 | 15 | TRBJ1-2 | TRBV11-2 | CASSLGTGLHYGYTF
. | TRBD2 | 16 | TRBJ2-5 | TRBV19 | CASSMGLAGVQETQYF
. | TRBD2 | 16 | TRBJ2-7 | TRBV6-1 | CASSDPIAGGPYEQYF
. | . | 13 | TRBJ2-6 | TRBV5-4 | CASSWGSGNVLTF
. | . | 17 | TRBJ2-1 | TRBV28 | CASTERGLTRYYNEQFF
. | TRBD1 | 15 | TRBJ2-6 | TRBV6-5 | CASSTRGSGANVLTF
. | . | 12 | TRBJ1-2 | TRBV7-2 | CASSLDNYGYTF
. | . | 11 | TRBJ1-1 | TRBV2 | CASSEDTEAFF
. | TRBD1 | 13 | TRBJ2-7 | TRBV29-1 | CSVEPRGSYEQYF
. | . | 15 | TRBJ2-3 | TRBV6-6 | CASSYSQQITDTQYF
. | . | 12 | TRBJ2-3 | TRBV13 | CASSLSIAYQYF
. | . | 14 | TRBJ1-2 | TRBV27 | CASSLKPLNYGYTF
. | . | 20 | TRBJ2-4 | TRBV7-3 | CASSLGAGTGHLGAKNIQYF
. | . | 16 | TRBJ2-2 | TRBV11-2 | CASSLGARRIGGELFF
. | . | 13 | TRBJ2-3 | TRBV11-2 | CASSEQGTDTQYF
. | TRBD2 | 14 | TRBJ2-1 | TRBV10-3 | CAITRTSESNEQFF
. | . | 11 | TRBJ2-1 | TRBV4-2 | CASSPGNEQFF
. | . | 16 | TRBJ2-7 | TRBV6-1 | CASSEEHVYGNYEQYF
. | TRBD1 | 14 | TRBJ2-7 | TRBV6-5 | CASSYFQGAYEQYF
. | TRBD1 | 14 | TRBJ1-2 | TRBV30 | CAWSPTGGLSGYTF
. | TRBD2 | 16 | TRBJ2-5 | TRBV7-2 | CASSSRLAGKVETQYF
. | . | 16 | TRBJ2-3 | TRBV5-4 | CASSFYTGPTPGTQYF
. | TRBD1 | 15 | TRBJ2-2 | TRBV9 | CASSVGTGNTGELFF